This T cell receptor beta chain was recovered during a study of graft-versus-host responses after intestinal transplantation. Points from the study as a whole: There was an association between peak levels of circulating GvH clones and early post-transplant HvG declines. Recipient marrow showed GvH clones, some seen first in ileum or blood.

Trimming shortened V by 1 base and J by 0 bases, and 9 bases separated the two germline ends. Germline CDR1 MNHEY, CDR2 SVGAGI. The CDR3 has 15 amino acids. This table comes from immunoSEQ multiplex PCR, and its TCRdb copy is limited to in-frame clones, with some not included. The sample records approximately 130,000 clones, approximately 92% being singletons. As to this clone: Its matching antigen is unknown.

The TCR was taken from a human donor who received an intestinal transplant. The V call is TRBV6-5, the J call TRBJ1-1; D not resolved. The material sequenced was unstimulated CD4+ T cells sorted from spleen or lymph node cells, taken before intestinal transplant. For the CDR3, the DNA is TGTGCCAGCAGTTACTTCCCGTTTATGAACACTGAAGCTTTCTTT. Protein: CASSYFPFMNTEAFF.